This entry lists 10 T cell receptor beta chains sequenced from one sample in a study of beta chain features in type 1 diabetes. General observations from the study: Type 1 diabetes patients showed a moderate but significant shortening of TCRB CDR3s in all four CD4+ subsets.

No antigen has been assigned to these receptors. Expressed TCRB transcripts were sequenced because the entire RNA isolate underwent reverse transcription. Here immunoSEQ multiplex PCR was the method, and the copy in TCRdb shows in-frame clones only, minus some. The sample consists of under 50,000 clones, roughly 68% of them appearing once. The material sequenced was Tregs from blood. Receptors originate from a young woman with type 1 diabetes.

The chain employs TRBV7-7 and TRBJ2-5, with 10 bases that match TRBD2. V lost 1 base and J lost 3; bases outside the gene matches: 8. The CDR3 length is 17 residues. The germline CDR1 and CDR2 sequences are SSHAT and FNYEAQ (reference sequence). CDR3 amino acids: CASSLGPTSGWKETQYF. The CDR3 DNA sequence: TGTGCCAGCAGCTTAGGCCCGACTAGCGGGTGGAAAGAGACCCAGTACTTC.

This chain connects TRBV6-5 to TRBJ2-7, with D possibly being TRBD2 (6 bases). The CDR3 totals 15 residues. The germline gives CDR1 MNHEY, CDR2 SVGAGI. With 2 bases removed from V and 5 bases from J, the gap between germline ends came to 16 bases. The CDR3 DNA follows: TGTGCCAGCAGTTACACCCCCGGGGACTGGGACGAGCAGTACTTC. Protein: CASSYTPGDWDEQYF.

J is TRBJ2-7 and V is TRBV11-2; 8 positions match TRBD2. In germline, CDR1 is SGHAT, CDR2 FQNNGV. J gave up 2 bases and V 5 bases, and 8 bases lay outside the gene matches. The CDR3 consists of 15 residues. CDR3: CASSRGLAQTYEQYF. The CDR3 DNA follows: TGTGCCAGCAGCCGCGGACTAGCCCAAACCTACGAGCAGTACTTC.

This chain links TRBV25-1 with TRBJ2-2, with D perhaps TRBD2 (7 bases). The CDR3 covers 13 residues. Germline V gives CDR1 MGHDK, CDR2 SYGVNS. With 6 bases removed from V and 4 bases from J, the gap between germline ends came to 9 bases. The CDR3 DNA is TGTGCCAGCAGAAGGGGGGGCACCGGGGAGCTGTTTTTT. Protein product: CASRRGGTGELFF.

The chain is built from TRBV5-6 and TRBJ2-1; no reliable D call. Germline V gives CDR1 SGHDT, CDR2 YYEEEE. The CDR3 has 13 amino acids. Trimming took off 4 bases at V and 15 bases at J, with 20 bases between the two ends. The CDR3 here is CASSLTQVSGAFF. CDR3 DNA: TGTGCCAGCAGCCTCACTCAAGTTAGTGGTGCGTTCTTC.

The gene calls are TRBV5-4 and TRBJ1-2; no clear D. Germline V gene lookup returns CDR1 SGHNT and CDR2 YYREEE (reference sequence). Trimming shortened V by 2 bases and J by 2 bases, and 10 bases separated the two germline ends. The CDR3 length is 14 residues. The CDR3: CASSFPQVNYGYTF. The CDR3 DNA reads TGTGCCAGCAGCTTTCCGCAGGTCAACTATGGCTACACCTTC. The full variable domain, in which reference TRBV5-4 and TRBJ1-2 provide the parts outside the CDR3, is ETGVTQSPTHLIKTRGQQVTLRCSSQSGHNTVSWYQQALGQGPQFIFQYYREEENGRGNFPPRFSGLQFPNYSSELNVNALELDDSALYLCASSFPQVNYGYTFGSGTRLTVV.

V gene TRBV7-9 combines with J gene TRBJ2-4; D remains unclear. The germline V and J ends were trimmed by 0 bases and 3 bases, with 12 bases remaining between them. Germline V lookup: CDR1 SEHNR, CDR2 FQNEAQ (reference sequence). CDR3 length: 16 residues. CDR3 sequence: CASSLASWSIKNIQYF. The DNA for the CDR3 is TGTGCCAGCAGCTTAGCGAGTTGGAGTATCAAAAACATTCAGTACTTC.

The rearrangement links TRBV7-2 to TRBJ2-7, with 11 bases that match TRBD2. The CDR3 is 16 residues long. CDR1 is SGHTA and CDR2 is FQGNSA in the germline V gene. V was pared by 2 bases and J by 0 bases, with 3 bases of the junction left unmatched. CDR3 nucleotide sequence: TGTGCCAGCAGCTTACGGACTAGCGGGCTCTCCTACGAGCAGTACTTC. Translation: CASSLRTSGLSYEQYF.

A single count supports this clone. V gene TRBV7-2 combines with J gene TRBJ1-5; the match to TRBD1 covers 7 bases. This CDR3 is 13 amino acids long. Looked up from germline, CDR1 is SGHTA and CDR2 is FQGNSA. The trim removed 5 bases at V and 6 bases at J, leaving 4 bases unmatched. Here the CDR3 reads CASSADRAQPQHF. The CDR3 DNA reads TGTGCCAGCAGCGCCGACAGGGCTCAGCCCCAGCATTTT.

This clone was picked up a small number of times. The rearrangement uses TRBV4-3 and TRBJ2-1, with 7 bases lining up with TRBD1. The V gene end was trimmed by 5 bases and the J gene end by 3 bases; junction bases not matched to a gene: 10. CDR1 and CDR2 (germline): LGHNA, YSLEER. There are 16 residues in the CDR3. The CDR3 DNA sequence: TGCGCCAGCAGCTCTACTCGGGACAGTGTCTACAATGAGCAGTTCTTC. It specifies CASSSTRDSVYNEQFF.